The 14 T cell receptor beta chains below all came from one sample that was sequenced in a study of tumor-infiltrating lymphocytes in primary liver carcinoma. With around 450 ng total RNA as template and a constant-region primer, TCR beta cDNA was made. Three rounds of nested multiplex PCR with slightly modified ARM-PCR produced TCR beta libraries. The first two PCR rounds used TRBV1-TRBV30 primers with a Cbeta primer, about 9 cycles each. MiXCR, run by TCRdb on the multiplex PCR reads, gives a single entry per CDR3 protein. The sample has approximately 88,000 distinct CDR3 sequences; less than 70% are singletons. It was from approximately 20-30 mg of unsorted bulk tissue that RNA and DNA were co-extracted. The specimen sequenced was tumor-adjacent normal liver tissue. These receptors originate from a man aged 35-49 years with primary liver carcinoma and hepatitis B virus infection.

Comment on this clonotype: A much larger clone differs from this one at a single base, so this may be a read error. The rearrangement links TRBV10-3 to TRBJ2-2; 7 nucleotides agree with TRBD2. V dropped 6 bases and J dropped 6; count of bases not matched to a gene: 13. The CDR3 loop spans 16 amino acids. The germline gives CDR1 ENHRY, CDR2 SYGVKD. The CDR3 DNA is TGTGCCATCAGCCTTGCGGGAGCCACCAACGCCGGGGAGCTGTTTTTT. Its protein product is CAISLAGATNAGELFF.

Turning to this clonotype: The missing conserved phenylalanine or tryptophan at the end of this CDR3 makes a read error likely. The DNA for the CDR3 is TGTGCCAGCAGTTTATACTACGAGCAGTACTCT. This codes for CASSLYYEQYS. The gene calls are TRBV12-3 or TRBV12-4 and TRBJ2-7, with D unclear. Trimming shortened V by 2 bases and J by 3 bases, and 2 bases separated the two germline ends. The CDR3 totals 11 residues.

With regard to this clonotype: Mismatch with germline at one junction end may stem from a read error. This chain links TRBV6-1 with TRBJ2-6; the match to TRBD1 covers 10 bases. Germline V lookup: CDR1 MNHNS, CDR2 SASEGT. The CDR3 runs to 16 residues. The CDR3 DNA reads TGTGCCATCGAGACAGGGGGCAACTCTGGGGCCAACGTCATGACTTTC. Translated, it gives CAIETGGNSGANVMTF.

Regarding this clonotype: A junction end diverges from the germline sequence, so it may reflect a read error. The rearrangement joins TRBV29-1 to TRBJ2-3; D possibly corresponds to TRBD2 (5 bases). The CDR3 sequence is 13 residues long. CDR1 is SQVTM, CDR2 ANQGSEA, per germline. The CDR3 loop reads CIVSTGSTDTQYF. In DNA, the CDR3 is TGCATCGTTTCAACGGGGAGCACAGATACGCAGTATTTT.

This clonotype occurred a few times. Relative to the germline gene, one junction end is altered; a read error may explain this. Written as DNA, the CDR3 is TGTGTCAGCAGCCTGTCTGCGGGAATATCCTACGAGCAGTACTTC. It specifies CVSSLSAGISYEQYF. The J gene is TRBJ2-7, the V gene TRBV11-2, with D maybe TRBD2 (6 bases). CDR1 is SGHAT, CDR2 FQNNGV, per germline. The CDR3 sequence is 15 residues long.

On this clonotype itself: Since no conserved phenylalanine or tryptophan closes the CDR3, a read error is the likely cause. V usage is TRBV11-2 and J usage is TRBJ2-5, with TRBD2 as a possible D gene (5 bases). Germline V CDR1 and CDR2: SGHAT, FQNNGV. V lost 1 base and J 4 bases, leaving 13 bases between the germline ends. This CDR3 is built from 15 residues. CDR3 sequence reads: CASSLGCTGLETQYS. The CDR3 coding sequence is TGTGCCAGCAGCTTAGGGTGTACGGGGTTAGAGACCCAGTACTCC.

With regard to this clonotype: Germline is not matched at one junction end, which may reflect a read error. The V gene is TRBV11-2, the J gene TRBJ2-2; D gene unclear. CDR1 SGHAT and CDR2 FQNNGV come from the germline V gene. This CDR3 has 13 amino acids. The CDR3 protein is CASSLEIIGELFF. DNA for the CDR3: TGTGCTAGCAGCTTAGAGATTATCGGGGAGCTGTTTTTT.

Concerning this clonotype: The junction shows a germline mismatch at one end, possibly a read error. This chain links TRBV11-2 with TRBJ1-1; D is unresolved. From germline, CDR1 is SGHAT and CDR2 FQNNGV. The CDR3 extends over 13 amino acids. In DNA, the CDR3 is TGTGCTAGCAGCTTTTCGGAATTTGCTGAAGCTTTATTT. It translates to CASSFSEFAEALF.

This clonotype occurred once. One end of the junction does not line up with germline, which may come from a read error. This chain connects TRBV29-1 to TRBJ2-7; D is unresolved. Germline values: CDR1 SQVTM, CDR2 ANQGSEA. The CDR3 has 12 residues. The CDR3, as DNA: TGCAGCCCGTCAGTCGATTCCTACGAGCACTACTTC. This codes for CSPSVDSYEHYF.

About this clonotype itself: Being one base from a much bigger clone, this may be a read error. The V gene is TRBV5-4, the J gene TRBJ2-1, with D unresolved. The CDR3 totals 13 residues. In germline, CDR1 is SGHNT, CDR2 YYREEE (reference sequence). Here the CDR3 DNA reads TGTGCCGGTGAGTGGTACTCCTACAATGAGCAGTCCTTC. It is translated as CAGEWYSYNEQSF.

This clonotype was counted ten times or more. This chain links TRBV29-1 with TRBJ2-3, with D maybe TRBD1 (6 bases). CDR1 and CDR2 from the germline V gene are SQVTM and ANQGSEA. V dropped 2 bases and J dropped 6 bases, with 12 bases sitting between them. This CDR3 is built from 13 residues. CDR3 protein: CSVESQGKDTQYF. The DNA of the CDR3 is TGCAGCGTTGAAAGTCAGGGGAAGGATACGCAGTATTTT.

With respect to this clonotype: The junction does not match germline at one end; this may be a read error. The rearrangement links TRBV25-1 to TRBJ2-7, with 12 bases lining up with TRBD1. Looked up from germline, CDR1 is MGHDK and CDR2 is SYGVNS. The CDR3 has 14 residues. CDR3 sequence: CASSVGTGGYDQYF. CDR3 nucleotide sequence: TGTGCCAGCAGTGTAGGGACAGGGGGCTACGACCAGTACTTC.

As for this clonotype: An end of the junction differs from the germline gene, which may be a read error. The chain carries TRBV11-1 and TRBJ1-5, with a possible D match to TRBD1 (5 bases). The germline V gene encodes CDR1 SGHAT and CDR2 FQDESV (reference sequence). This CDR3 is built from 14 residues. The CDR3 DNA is TGTACCAGCAGCAGGGCAGGTACGAATCAGCCCCAGCATTTT. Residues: CTSSRAGTNQPQHF.

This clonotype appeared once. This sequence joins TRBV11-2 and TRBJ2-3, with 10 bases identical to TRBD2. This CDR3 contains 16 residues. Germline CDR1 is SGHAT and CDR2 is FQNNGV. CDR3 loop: CANSLEGLAWTDTQYF. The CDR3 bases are TGTGCTAATAGCTTAGAGGGACTAGCGTGGACAGATACGCAGTATTTT.